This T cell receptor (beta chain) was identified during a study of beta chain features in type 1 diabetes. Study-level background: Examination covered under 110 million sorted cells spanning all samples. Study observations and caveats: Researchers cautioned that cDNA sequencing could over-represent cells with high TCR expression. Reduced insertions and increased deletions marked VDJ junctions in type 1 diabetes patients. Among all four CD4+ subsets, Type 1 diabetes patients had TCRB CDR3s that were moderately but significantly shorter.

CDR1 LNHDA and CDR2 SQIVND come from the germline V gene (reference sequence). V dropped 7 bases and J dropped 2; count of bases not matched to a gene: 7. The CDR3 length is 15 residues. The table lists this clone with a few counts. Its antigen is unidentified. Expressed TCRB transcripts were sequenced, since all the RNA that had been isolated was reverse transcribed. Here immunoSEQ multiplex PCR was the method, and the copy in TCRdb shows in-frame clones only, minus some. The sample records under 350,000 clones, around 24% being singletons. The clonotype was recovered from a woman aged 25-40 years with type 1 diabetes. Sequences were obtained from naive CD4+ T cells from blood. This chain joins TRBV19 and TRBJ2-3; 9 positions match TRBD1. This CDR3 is CASTVGTGTTDTQYF. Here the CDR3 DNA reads TGTGCCAGTACGGTAGGGACAGGGACCACAGATACGCAGTATTTT.